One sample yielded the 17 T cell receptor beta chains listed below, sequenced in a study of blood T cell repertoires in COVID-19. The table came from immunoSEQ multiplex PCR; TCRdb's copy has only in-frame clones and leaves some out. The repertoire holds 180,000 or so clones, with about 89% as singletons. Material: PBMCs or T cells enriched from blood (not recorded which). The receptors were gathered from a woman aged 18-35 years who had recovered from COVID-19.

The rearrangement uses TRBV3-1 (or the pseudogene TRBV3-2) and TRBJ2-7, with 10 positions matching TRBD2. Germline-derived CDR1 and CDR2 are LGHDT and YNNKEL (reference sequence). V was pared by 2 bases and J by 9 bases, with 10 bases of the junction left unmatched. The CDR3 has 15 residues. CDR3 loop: CASSQTSIWTSGQYF. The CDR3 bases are TGTGCCAGCAGCCAAACGTCTATATGGACTAGCGGGCAGTACTTC.

The CDR3 DNA follows: TGTGCCAGCAGCCCTGATCCGGACAGCCGCGGGGAGCTGTTTTTT. Translating gives CASSPDPDSRGELFF. The chain uses TRBV11-3 and TRBJ2-2; possibly TRBD1 for D (6 bases). This CDR3 is built from 15 residues. Germline V gives CDR1 SGHNT, CDR2 YENEEA. Deletions cut 5 bases from V and 7 bases from J, with 17 bases between. The variable domain in full, completed from reference TRBV11-3 and TRBJ2-2, reads EAGVVQSPRYKIIEKKQPVAFWCNPISGHNTLYWYLQNLGQGPELLIRYENEEAVDDSQLPKDRFSAERLKGVDSTLKIQPAELGDSAVYLCASSPDPDSRGELFFGEGSRLTVL.

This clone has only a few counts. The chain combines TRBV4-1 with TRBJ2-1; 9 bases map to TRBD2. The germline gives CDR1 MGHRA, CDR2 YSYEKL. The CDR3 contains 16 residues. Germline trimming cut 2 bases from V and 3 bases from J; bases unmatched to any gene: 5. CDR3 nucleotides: TGCGCCAGCAGCCAATATAGGACTAGCGACTACAATGAGCAGTTCTTC. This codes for CASSQYRTSDYNEQFF.

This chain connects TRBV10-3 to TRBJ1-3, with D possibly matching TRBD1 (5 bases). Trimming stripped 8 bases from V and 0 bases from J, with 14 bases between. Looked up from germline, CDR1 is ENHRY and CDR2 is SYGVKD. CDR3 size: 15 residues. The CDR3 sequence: CAIRPTDTSGNTIYF. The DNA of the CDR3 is TGTGCCATCCGACCGACAGACACCTCTGGAAACACCATATATTTT.

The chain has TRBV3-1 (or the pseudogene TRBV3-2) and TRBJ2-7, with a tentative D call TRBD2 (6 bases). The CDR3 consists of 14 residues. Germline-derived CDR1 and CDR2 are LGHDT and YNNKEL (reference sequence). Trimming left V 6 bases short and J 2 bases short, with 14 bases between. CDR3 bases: TGTGCCAGCAGTGGGTCGGGACTCACCTACGAGCAGTACTTC. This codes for CASSGSGLTYEQYF.

The CDR3 region is CASANRQGLREAFF. The DNA of the CDR3 is TGTGCCAGCGCGAACCGGCAGGGACTCCGGGAAGCTTTCTTT. The gene calls are TRBV3-1 (or the pseudogene TRBV3-2) and TRBJ1-1, with D tentatively TRBD1 (5 bases). The CDR3 spans 14 residues. CDR1 is LGHDT and CDR2 is YNNKEL in the germline V gene (reference sequence). V was cut by 8 bases and J by 8 bases, with 21 bases left in between.

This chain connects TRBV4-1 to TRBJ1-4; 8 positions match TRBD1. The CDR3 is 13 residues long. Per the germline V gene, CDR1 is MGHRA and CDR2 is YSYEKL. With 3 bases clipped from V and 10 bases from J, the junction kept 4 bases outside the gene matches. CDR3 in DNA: TGCGCCAGCAGCCAGGCAGACAGGGGAAAACTGTTTTTT. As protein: CASSQADRGKLFF.

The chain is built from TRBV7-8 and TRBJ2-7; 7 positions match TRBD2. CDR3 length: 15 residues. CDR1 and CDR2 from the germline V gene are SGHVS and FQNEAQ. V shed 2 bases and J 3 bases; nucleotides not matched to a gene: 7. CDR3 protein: CASSLRDYHYYEQYF. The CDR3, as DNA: TGTGCCAGCAGCTTAAGGGACTACCACTACTACGAGCAGTACTTC. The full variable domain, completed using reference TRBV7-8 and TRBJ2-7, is GAGVSQSPRYKVAKRGQDVALRCDPISGHVSLFWYQQALGQGPEFLTYFQNEAQLDKSGLPSDRFFAERPEGSVSTLKIQRTQQEDSAVYLCASSLRDYHYYEQYFGPGTRLTVT.

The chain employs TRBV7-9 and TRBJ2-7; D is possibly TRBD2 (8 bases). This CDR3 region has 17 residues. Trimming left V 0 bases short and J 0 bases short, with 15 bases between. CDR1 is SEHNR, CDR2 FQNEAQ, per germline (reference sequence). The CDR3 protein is CASSLAVGRGPSYEQYF. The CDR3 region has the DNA TGTGCCAGCAGCTTAGCCGTCGGGAGGGGGCCCTCCTACGAGCAGTACTTC.

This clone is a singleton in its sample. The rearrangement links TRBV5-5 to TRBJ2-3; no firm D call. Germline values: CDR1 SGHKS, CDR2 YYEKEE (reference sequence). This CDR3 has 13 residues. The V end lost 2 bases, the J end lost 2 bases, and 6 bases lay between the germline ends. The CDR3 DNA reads TGTGCCAGCAGCTTTCAAAACACAGATACGCAGTATTTT. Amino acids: CASSFQNTDTQYF.

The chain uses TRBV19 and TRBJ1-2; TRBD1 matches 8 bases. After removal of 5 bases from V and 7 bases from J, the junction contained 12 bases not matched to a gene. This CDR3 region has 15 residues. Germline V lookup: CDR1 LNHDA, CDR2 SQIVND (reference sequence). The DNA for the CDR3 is TGTGCCAGTAGTCCACGACAGGGGCCCTTGAGTGGCTACACCTTC. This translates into CASSPRQGPLSGYTF.

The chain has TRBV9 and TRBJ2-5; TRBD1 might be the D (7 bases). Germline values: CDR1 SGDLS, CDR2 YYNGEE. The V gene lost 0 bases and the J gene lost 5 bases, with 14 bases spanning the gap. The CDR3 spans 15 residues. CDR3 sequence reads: CASSVGISGGETQYF. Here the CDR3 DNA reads TGTGCCAGCAGCGTAGGAATTTCAGGGGGGGAGACCCAGTACTTC.

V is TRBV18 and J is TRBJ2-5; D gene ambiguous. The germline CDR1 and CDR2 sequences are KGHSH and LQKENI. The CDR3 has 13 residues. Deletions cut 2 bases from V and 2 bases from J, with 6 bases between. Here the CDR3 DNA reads TGTGCCAGCTCACCAGGCAATCAAGAGACCCAGTACTTC. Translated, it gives CASSPGNQETQYF.

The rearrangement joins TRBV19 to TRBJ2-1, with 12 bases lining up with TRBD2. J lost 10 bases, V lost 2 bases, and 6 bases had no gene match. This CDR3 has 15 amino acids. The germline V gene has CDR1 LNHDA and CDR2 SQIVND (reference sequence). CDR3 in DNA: TGTGCCAGTAGTATACTAGCGGGAGGGCCGGACGAGCAGTTCTTC. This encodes CASSILAGGPDEQFF.

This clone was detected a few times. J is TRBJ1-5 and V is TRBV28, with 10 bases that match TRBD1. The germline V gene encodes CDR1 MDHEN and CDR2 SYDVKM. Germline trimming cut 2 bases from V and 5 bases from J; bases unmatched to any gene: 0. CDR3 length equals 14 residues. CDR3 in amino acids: CASSLGQGDQPQHF. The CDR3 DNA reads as TGTGCCAGCAGTTTAGGACAGGGGGATCAGCCCCAGCATTTT.

The CDR3, as DNA: TGCGCCAGCAGTGAGTGGCTTGATCAGCCCCAGCATTTT. This translates into CASSEWLDQPQHF. The V gene is TRBV10-2, the J gene TRBJ1-5; D uncertain. V gave up 1 base and J gave up 5 bases, with 6 bases separating them. Germline CDR1 reads WSHSY; CDR2 reads SAAADI. The CDR3 sequence is 13 residues long.

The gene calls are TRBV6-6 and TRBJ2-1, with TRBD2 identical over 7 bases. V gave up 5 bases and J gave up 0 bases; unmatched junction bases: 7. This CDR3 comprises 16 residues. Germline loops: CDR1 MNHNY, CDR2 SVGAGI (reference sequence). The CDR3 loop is CASSLSAGPSYNEQFF. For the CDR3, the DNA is TGTGCCAGCAGTCTTTCAGCGGGACCCTCCTACAATGAGCAGTTCTTC.